This TCR beta chain emerged from a study of PD-L1 blockade in urothelial cancer. Libraries were prepared by immunoSEQ multiplex PCR; TCRdb keeps only in-frame clonotypes and omits some of them. The sample yields under 70,000 clones, 85% seen once. V lost 0 bases to trimming and J lost 6 bases; unmatched junction nucleotides: 3. Germline V gene sequence: CDR1 ENHRY, CDR2 SYGVKD. CDR3 length: 15 residues. Time point given: pretreatment peripheral blood. The chain carries TRBV10-3 and TRBJ2-2, with 8 nucleotides matching TRBD2. The sample here was PBMCs, taken around atezolizumab (anti-PD-L1) treatment. This clonotype was sampled from a man in his 70s with urothelial cancer. The DNA of the CDR3 is TGTGCCATCAGTGAGTCGAGCGGGAGACCCGGGGAGCTGTTTTTT. The encoded protein is CAISESSGRPGELFF.